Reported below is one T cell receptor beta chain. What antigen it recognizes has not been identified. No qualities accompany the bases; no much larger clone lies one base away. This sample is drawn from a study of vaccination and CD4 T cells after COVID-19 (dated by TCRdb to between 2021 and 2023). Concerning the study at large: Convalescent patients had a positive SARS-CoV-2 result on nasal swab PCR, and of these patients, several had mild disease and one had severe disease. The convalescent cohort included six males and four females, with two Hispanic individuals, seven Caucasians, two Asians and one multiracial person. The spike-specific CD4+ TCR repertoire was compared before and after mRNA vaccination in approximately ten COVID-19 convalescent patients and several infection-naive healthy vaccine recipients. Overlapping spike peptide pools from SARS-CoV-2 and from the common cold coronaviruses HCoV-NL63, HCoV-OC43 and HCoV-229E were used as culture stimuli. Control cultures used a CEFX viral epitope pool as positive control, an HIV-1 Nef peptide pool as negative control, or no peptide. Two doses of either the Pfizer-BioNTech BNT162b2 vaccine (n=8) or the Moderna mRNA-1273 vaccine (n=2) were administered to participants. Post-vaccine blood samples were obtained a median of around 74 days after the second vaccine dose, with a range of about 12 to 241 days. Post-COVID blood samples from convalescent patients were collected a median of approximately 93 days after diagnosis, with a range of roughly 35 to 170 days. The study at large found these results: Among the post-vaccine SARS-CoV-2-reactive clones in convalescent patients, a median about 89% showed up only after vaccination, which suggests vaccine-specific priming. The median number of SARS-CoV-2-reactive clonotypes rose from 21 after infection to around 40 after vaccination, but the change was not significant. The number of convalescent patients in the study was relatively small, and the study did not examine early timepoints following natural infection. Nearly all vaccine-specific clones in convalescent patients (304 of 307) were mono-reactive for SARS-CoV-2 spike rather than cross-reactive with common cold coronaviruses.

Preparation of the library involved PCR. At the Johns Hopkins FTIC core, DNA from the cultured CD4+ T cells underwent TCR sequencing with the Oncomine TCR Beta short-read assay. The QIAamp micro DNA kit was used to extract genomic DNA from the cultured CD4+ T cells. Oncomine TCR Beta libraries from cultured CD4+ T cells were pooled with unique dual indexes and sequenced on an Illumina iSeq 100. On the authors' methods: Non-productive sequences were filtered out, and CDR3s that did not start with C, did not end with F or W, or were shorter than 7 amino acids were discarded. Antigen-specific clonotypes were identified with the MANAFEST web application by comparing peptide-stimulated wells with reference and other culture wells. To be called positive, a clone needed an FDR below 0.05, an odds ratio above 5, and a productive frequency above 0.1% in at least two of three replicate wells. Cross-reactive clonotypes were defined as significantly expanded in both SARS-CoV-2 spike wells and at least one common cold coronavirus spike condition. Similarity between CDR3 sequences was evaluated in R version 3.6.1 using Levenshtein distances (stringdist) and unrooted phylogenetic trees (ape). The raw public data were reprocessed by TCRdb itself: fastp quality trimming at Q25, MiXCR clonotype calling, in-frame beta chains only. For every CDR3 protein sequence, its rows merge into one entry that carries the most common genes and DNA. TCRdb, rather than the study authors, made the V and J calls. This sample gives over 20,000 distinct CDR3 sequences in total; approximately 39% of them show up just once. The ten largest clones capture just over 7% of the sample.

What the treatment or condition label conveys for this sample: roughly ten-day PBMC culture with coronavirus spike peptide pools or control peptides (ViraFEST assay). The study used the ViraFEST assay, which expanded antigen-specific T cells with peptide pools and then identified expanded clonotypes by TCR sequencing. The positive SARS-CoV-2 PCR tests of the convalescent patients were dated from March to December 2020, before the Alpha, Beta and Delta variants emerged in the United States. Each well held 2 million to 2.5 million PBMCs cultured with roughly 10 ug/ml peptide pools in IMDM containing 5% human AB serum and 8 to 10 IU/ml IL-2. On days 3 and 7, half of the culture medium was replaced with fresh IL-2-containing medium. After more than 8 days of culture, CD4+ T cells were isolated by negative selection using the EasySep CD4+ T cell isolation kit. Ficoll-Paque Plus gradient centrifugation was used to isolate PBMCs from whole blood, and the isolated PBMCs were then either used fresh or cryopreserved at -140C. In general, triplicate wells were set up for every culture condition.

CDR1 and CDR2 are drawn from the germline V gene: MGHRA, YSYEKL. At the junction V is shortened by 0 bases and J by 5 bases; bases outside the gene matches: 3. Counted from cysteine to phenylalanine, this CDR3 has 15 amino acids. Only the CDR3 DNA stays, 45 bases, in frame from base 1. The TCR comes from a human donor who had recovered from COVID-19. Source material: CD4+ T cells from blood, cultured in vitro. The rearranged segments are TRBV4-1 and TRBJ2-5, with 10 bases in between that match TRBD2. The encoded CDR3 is CASSQDGTSVETQYF. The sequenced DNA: TGCGCCAGCAGCCAAGATGGGACTAGCGTTGAGACCCAGTACTTC.